This TCR beta chain was identified during a study of blood T cells in healthy people across ages. Findings and limits, study-wide: With unsorted PBMCs, a conclusive comparison of naive versus antigen-experienced cells was not possible.

Germline CDR1 is SGHTA and CDR2 is FQGTGA. Trimming left V 1 base short and J 3 bases short, with 9 bases between. CDR3 length: 15 residues. The authors ran a second PCR of 7 to 11 cycles using a sample-barcoded 5' primer and a J-beta primer mix. Samples each returned at least 3 million CDR3-containing paired-end reads. One entry per CDR3 protein, called by TCRdb with MiXCR from the 5' RACE reads. Among around 990,000 distinct CDR3 sequences listed, more than 30% were seen once. Every donor contributed 7.5 to 10 milliliters of peripheral blood by blood draw. A note on this clonotype: No antigen is known for it.

This receptor was taken from a man aged 18-30 years in good health. The chain uses TRBV7-3 and TRBJ2-2, with D possibly matching TRBD1 (5 bases). Sequences were obtained from blood. Here the CDR3 reads CASSLNGAYTGELFF. CDR3 nucleotides: TGTGCCAGCAGCTTAAATGGGGCGTACACCGGGGAGCTGTTTTTT.